This record covers a single TCR beta chain. V lost 5 bases and J lost 6, with 17 bases in between. Germline CDR1 SGHTA, CDR2 FQGNSA. CDR3 size: 14 residues. This record comes from a study of cytomegalovirus exposure and HLA in healthy donors. With 60 Vbeta and 13 Jbeta primers, the PCR was carried out. The method was immunoSEQ multiplex PCR; TCRdb's version includes in-frame clones alone and lacks a portion of them. The top ten hold over 0.8% of the sample, which has 130,000 or so clones, 77% seen once. The rearrangement joins TRBV7-2 to TRBJ2-7; a weak D match, TRBD1 (6 bases). The clonotype comes from a woman aged 60-75 years in good health and CMV-seronegative. Sequencing was performed on PBMCs. CDR3 nucleotides: TGTGCCAGCAGCAGGGACAACCTTGATAGCGAGCAGTACTTC. This encodes CASSRDNLDSEQYF.